The present entry profiles one TCR beta chain with its context. The CDR3 extends over 15 amino acids. V lost 0 bases to trimming and J lost 9 bases, with 15 bases between them. Germline-derived CDR1 and CDR2 are KGHSH and LQKENI. As to treatment: randomized to nivolumab then ipilimumab (arm A) or the reverse (arm B). The data were obtained in a study of sequential checkpoint blockade in melanoma. The repertoire was sequenced with immunoSEQ multiplex PCR; TCRdb's copy has only in-frame clones and lacks some. The sample records around 13,000 clones, around 69% being singletons. Sequences were derived from CD8+ T cells sorted from blood (inferred from file names), sampled from a patient given nivolumab and ipilimumab in sequence. The chain has TRBV18 and TRBJ2-1; D perhaps matches TRBD2 (6 bases). The source is a human patient with melanoma. Some clones in this sample may be carry-over from other donors' samples. The CDR3: CASSPPAGPTGEQFF. CDR3 coding DNA: TGTGCCAGCTCACCACCGGCGGGACCCACCGGTGAGCAGTTCTTC.